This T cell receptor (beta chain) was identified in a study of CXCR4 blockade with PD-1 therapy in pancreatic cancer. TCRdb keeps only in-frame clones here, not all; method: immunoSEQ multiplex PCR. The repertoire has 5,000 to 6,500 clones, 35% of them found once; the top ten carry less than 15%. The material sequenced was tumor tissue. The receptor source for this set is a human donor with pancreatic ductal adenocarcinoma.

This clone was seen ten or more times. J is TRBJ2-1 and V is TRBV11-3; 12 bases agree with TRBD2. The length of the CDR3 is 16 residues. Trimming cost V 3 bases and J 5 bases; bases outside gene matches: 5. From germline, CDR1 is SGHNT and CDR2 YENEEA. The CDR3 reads CASSLLAGGPNNEQFF. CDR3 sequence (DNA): TGTGCCAGCAGCTTGCTAGCGGGAGGGCCAAACAATGAGCAGTTCTTC.